This T cell receptor (beta chain) was sequenced for a study of beta chain features in type 1 diabetes. The study's findings and limits: Type 1 diabetes patients had TCRB CDR3s that were shorter (moderately but significantly so) in all four CD4+ subsets. Naive, central memory and Treg TCRB repertoires appeared more alike in patients than in healthy donors.

With regard to this clone: The antigen is undetermined.

V lost 4 bases and J lost 1; bases outside the gene matches: 1. Germline V CDR1 and CDR2: SGHTA, FQGNSA. The CDR3 runs to 14 residues. The study reverse transcribed the entire isolated RNA, so it sequenced expressed TCRB transcripts. Using immunoSEQ multiplex PCR, the repertoire was profiled, and TCRdb retains in-frame clones only, with some absent. The sample lists 25,000 to 30,000 clones, roughly 50% occurring once. V gene TRBV7-2 combines with J gene TRBJ2-5, with 9 bases that match TRBD2. Sequenced material: Tregs from blood. The TCR comes from a woman younger than 30 with type 1 diabetes. The CDR3 is CASSYSGSQETQYF. The CDR3 nucleotides read TGTGCCAGCAGCTATAGCGGGAGCCAAGAGACCCAGTACTTC.